This entry features one T cell receptor (beta chain) sequence. The specificity of this receptor is unknown. There are no base qualities to consult, and no much larger clone falls within one base. This entry comes from a study of T cells after yellow fever vaccination (dated by TCRdb to between 2018 and 2021). With regard to the full study: Libraries from fractions with low cell numbers were prepared with the SMART-Seq v4 Ultra Low Input RNA kit. To track T-cell clones before and after primary and booster YFV17D yellow fever vaccination, bulk TCR alpha and beta repertoires were sequenced longitudinally. The cohort comprised two healthy male donors, one aged 18 to 29 and one aged 30 to 40 years. Blood was collected at multiple timepoints before and after primary and secondary immunization, and bulk PBMC replicates and cell subsets were isolated. Study-wide conclusions, independent of this receptor: The study included only a couple of donors, which limits how far the findings can be generalized. Computational filtering was needed because FACS-sorted repertoires could contain abundant contaminating clonotypes from the bulk population. A small share of clonotypes was detected in both CD4 and CD8 compartments, with the overlap likely arising from convergent recombination. After the booster, most clones that had expanded after primary vaccination were detected again (approximately 96% of CD4 and about 88% of CD8), suggesting broad maintenance of memory. Compared with the primary T-cell response, the secondary T-cell response was faster but weaker, reaching its peak on day 5 rather than on day 15.

The CDR3 goes from the cysteine to the phenylalanine over 14 residues. Only CDR3 DNA remains: 42 bases, in frame from the first base. V and J are truncated by 3 bases and 1 base respectively, leaving an intervening sequence of 9 bases. In light of the paper, this sample's treatment or condition label describes: live attenuated yellow fever vaccine strain. Two biological replicates of bulk PBMCs were collected at each blood-draw timepoint. A standard Ficoll-Paque protocol was used to isolate PBMCs from peripheral blood. TriZol was used to extract RNA from bulk PBMCs, CD4 and CD8 fractions, and dextramer-positive and dextramer-negative fractions. Sequencing used an Illumina NovaSeq 6000. Synthesis of TCR cDNA relied on 5'RACE template switching, a step that introduced a universal primer site along with unique molecular identifiers. cDNA synthesis was primed from both the TCR alpha and TCR beta constant segments. Library amplification used two PCR steps, and the second PCR step added sample barcodes and sequencing adapters. Libraries were sequenced on Illumina HiSeq 2500 (2x100 bp) or NovaSeq (2x150 bp). In the source study's methods: MIGEC was used to demultiplex reads and collapse the reads into UMI consensus sequences, and MiXCR was used for V(D)J alignment. Vaccine-responding clonotypes were defined with edgeR using replicate PBMC samples, requiring FDR below 0.01 and a log2 fold change above 5 up to day 15. Each bulk clonotype was labeled CD4 or CD8 based on which sequenced repertoire, CD4 or CD8, contained the clonotype at higher abundance. Starting from the raw public reads, TCRdb applied fastp trimming at Q25, assembled clones with MiXCR and retained in-frame beta chains. For every CDR3 protein sequence, its rows merge into one entry that carries the most common genes and DNA. The V and J calls reflect TCRdb's pipeline rather than the authors' work. Here the sample has 250,000 to 400,000 distinct CDR3 sequences; roughly 4% occur a single time. In total, the top ten clones hold under 30% of the sample.

This TCR came from a man between 18 and 29 years old who received the YFV17D yellow fever vaccine. The material was PBMCs, obtained 5 days after the yellow fever booster vaccination. The rearrangement combines TRBV12-3 or TRBV12-4 with TRBJ1-1; the D gene is not confidently resolved. Read as DNA, the sequence is TGTGCCAGCAGTTTTTACACCTCGAACACTGAAGCTTTCTTT. Protein translation: CASSFYTSNTEAFF.